These T cell receptor beta chains were read from a single sample in a study of PD-L1 blockade in urothelial cancer. TCRdb's copy holds only in-frame clones and misses some; the assay was immunoSEQ multiplex PCR. In the table there are under 40,000 clones, approximately 80% of which are singletons. The sequencing here drew on PBMCs, taken around atezolizumab (anti-PD-L1) treatment. Receptors were obtained from a man aged 55 to 69 with urothelial cancer. CDR3s include the opening cysteine and the closing phenylalanine or tryptophan. The D gene is left open where the match is weak. The size entry is marked missing in some rows and otherwise reads once, few, many or a size class.

j_call clone_size cdr3_length d_call v_call cdr3_nt cdr3_aa
TRBJ1-4 . 17 . TRBV7-9 TGTGCCAGCAGCTTATCCGGCTGGGGGCCCTCTAATGAAAAACTGTTTTTT CASSLSGWGPSNEKLFF
TRBJ2-7 . 14 . TRBV6-1 TGTGCCAGCAGTGATCGACGGGGGAACTACGAGCAGTACTTC CASSDRRGNYEQYF
TRBJ2-3 . 17 TRBD1 TRBV5-1 TGCGCCAGCAGCTTGGAGATGACTCCACAGGGGACAGATACGCAGTATTTT CASSLEMTPQGTDTQYF
TRBJ2-1 . 14 TRBD2 TRBV9 TGTGCCAGCAATAGCGGGGGGGCGGGCAATGAGCAGTTCTTC CASNSGGAGNEQFF
TRBJ2-2 . 14 TRBD2 TRBV2 TGTGCCAGCAGTGTCGGGACTACGACCGGGGAGCTGTTTTTT CASSVGTTTGELFF
TRBJ2-5 . 16 . TRBV9 TGTGCCAGCAGCCCCCGGATAGTGGGAGGCCAAGAGACCCAGTACTTC CASSPRIVGGQETQYF
TRBJ2-2 . 15 . TRBV7-6 TGTGCCAGCAGCTCCGGTCGGGGTCCCACCGGGGAGCTGTTTTTT CASSSGRGPTGELFF
TRBJ2-5 . 14 . TRBV7-2 TGTGCCAGCAGCTTAGCGGGGGGATCTGAGACCCAGTACTTC CASSLAGGSETQYF
TRBJ2-5 . 13 TRBD1 TRBV5-1 TGCGCCAGCAGCCCCAGGGGGCGGGAGACCCAGTACTTC CASSPRGRETQYF
TRBJ2-3 . 17 TRBD2 TRBV6-1 TGTGCCAGCAGTGAAACCTTGACTAGCGTAGGCACAGATACGCAGTATTTT CASSETLTSVGTDTQYF
TRBJ2-5 . 16 . TRBV5-1 TGCGCCAGCAGCCCCCATTCTGGGACACAGAAAGAGACCCAGTACTTC CASSPHSGTQKETQYF
TRBJ2-1 . 11 . TRBV7-9 TGTGCCAGCAGCCCATACAATGAGCAGTTCTTC CASSPYNEQFF
TRBJ2-7 . 13 . TRBV6-6 TGTGCCAGCAGTTACGGGGAGGCATACGAGCAGTACTTC CASSYGEAYEQYF
TRBJ1-3 . 12 . TRBV28 TGTGCCAGCAGTCCAACTGGAAACACCATATATTTT CASSPTGNTIYF
TRBJ2-7 few 15 TRBD1 TRBV6-1 TGTGCCAGCAGTGGGAGACAGGGGGCTTTACGGGAGCAGTACTTC CASSGRQGALREQYF
TRBJ2-5 few 13 . TRBV7-2 TGTGCCAGCAGCTTAGGGCCAGAAGAGACCCAGTACTTC CASSLGPEETQYF
TRBJ1-6 once 17 TRBD1 TRBV28 TGTGCCAGCAGTGCCCCGGGACAGGCCACCTATAATTCACCCCTCCACTTT CASSAPGQATYNSPLHF
TRBJ2-3 . 14 TRBD2 TRBV30 TGTGCCCTCGCGGTGCGGGGGGGCTCAGATACGCAGTATTTT CALAVRGGSDTQYF
TRBJ2-3 . 19 TRBD2 TRBV28 TGTGCCAGCAGTTTAAGACTAGCGGTGGCCTCAGTGGGGCGGCCTACGCAGTATTTT CASSLRLAVASVGRPTQYF
TRBJ2-2 . 15 . TRBV9 TGTGCCAGCAGCGTGGCCCGGGGTACCGGCGGGGAGCTGTTTTTT CASSVARGTGGELFF
TRBJ1-2 . 15 TRBD1 TRBV5-4 TGTGCCAGCAGCTTGCCCACAGGGGCTAACTATGGCTACACCTTC CASSLPTGANYGYTF